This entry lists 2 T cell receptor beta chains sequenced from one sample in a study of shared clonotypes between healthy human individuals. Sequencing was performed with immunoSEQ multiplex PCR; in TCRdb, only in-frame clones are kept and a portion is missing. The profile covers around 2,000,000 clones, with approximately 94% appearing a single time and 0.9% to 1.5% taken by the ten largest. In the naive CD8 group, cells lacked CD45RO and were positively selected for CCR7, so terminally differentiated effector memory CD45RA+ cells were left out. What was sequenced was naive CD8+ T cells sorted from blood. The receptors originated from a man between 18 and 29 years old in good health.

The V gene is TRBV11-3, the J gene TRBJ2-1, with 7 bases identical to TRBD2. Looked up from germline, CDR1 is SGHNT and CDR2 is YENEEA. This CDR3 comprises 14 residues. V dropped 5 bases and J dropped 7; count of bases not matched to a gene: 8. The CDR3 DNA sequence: TGTGCCAGCAGCCACCGACTAGCCGGGAATGAGCAGTTCTTC. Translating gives CASSHRLAGNEQFF.

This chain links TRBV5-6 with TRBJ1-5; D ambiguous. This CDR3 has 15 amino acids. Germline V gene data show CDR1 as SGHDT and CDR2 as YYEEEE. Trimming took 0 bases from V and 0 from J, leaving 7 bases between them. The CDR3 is CASSLAQLSNQPQHF. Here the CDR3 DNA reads TGTGCCAGCAGCTTGGCCCAACTTAGCAATCAGCCCCAGCATTTT.